This TCR beta chain was recovered during a study of control samples from healthy donors and cancer patients. CDR1 and CDR2 from the germline V gene are SEHNR and FQNEAQ (reference sequence). The CDR3 covers 12 residues. V lost 5 bases and J 6 bases, leaving 10 bases between the germline ends. Using immunoSEQ multiplex PCR, the repertoire was profiled, and TCRdb retains in-frame clones only, with some absent. The sample lists 95,000 to 130,000 clones; 80% to 90% were seen once. The TCR sequence derives from a woman in her forties or fifties with colorectal cancer. The source material was PBMCs. The chain carries TRBV7-9 and TRBJ1-2, with D perhaps matching TRBD1 (5 bases). The CDR3 reads CASSLQGHGYTF. Here the CDR3 DNA reads TGTGCCAGCAGCCTCCAGGGTCATGGCTACACCTTC.